The T cell receptor (beta chain) described here comes from a study of blood T cell repertoires in COVID-19. Study at large: The United States, Italy and Spain were the sources of the acute and convalescent COVID-19 samples. PBMCs, B-cell-depleted T cells, or T cells provided the cDNA or gDNA that made up the material.

Assay used: immunoSEQ multiplex PCR; TCRdb lists only in-frame clones, some missing. The sample includes some 80,000 clones, around 86% seen only once; the top ten take 8%. Per germline, CDR1 SEHNR and CDR2 FQNEAQ (reference sequence). V shed 2 bases, J shed 0 bases, and the junction held 5 bases outside the gene matches. CDR3 length equals 17 residues. V and J are TRBV7-9 and TRBJ2-3, with 10 positions matching TRBD2. The source material was peripheral blood. The clonotype originates from a man of 80 years or more with active or convalescent COVID-19. The CDR3 protein is CASSLRGLAESTDTQYF. CDR3 DNA: TGTGCCAGCAGCTTACGCGGACTAGCGGAGAGCACAGATACGCAGTATTTT.